The 29 T cell receptor beta chains reported below all come from one sample, sequenced in a study of OX40 agonist ivuxolimab in advanced cancers. Only in-frame clones appear in the TCRdb table, and some are missing; sequencing was by immunoSEQ multiplex PCR. The sample includes 95,000 to 150,000 clones, about nine tenths of them seen just once. The specimen comprised CD4+ or CD8+ T cells sorted from blood, sampled in a trial of the OX40 agonist ivuxolimab. The receptors come from an adult with an advanced solid tumor such as melanoma, head and neck, liver or kidney cancer.

V usage is TRBV27 and J usage is TRBJ2-7, with 8 bases lining up with TRBD1. This CDR3 region has 12 residues. J lost 7 bases, V lost 5 bases, and 4 bases had no gene match. The germline V gene encodes CDR1 MNHEY and CDR2 SMNVEV (reference sequence). CDR3 sequence: CASSRTGREQYF. The CDR3 DNA reads TGTGCCAGCAGTAGGACAGGGAGGGAGCAGTACTTC.

This chain uses TRBV9 with TRBJ1-1; 7 bases line up with TRBD1. The CDR3 is 14 residues long. Germline V gene sequence: CDR1 SGDLS, CDR2 YYNGEE. V lost 0 bases to trimming and J lost 4 bases; unmatched junction nucleotides: 3. DNA for the CDR3: TGTGCCAGCAGCGTAGAGTGGGACAGCACTGAAGCTTTCTTT. It specifies CASSVEWDSTEAFF. Using reference TRBV9 and TRBJ1-1 for the parts outside the CDR3, the full variable domain is DSGVTQTPKHLITATGQRVTLRCSPRSGDLSVYWYQQSLDQGLQFLIQYYNGEERAKGNILERFSAQQFPDLHSELNLSSLELGDSALYFCASSVEWDSTEAFFGQGTRLTVV.

This clone was seen only once. The CDR3 bases are TGTGCCAGCAGCCCGACAGGGACTAGCACCTACAATGAGCAGTTCTTC. Translated, it gives CASSPTGTSTYNEQFF. The rearrangement links TRBV5-6 to TRBJ2-1; the match to TRBD2 covers 9 bases. The trim removed 4 bases at V and 2 bases at J, leaving 7 bases unmatched. This CDR3 has 16 amino acids. Germline loops: CDR1 SGHDT, CDR2 YYEEEE.

The chain combines TRBV7-2 with TRBJ2-3, with 11 nucleotides matching TRBD2. CDR1 SGHTA and CDR2 FQGNSA come from the germline V gene. The V gene end was trimmed by 5 bases and the J gene end by 7 bases; junction bases not matched to a gene: 11. The CDR3 is 16 residues long. The CDR3 region is CASSEESSGRANTQYF. In DNA form, the CDR3 reads TGTGCCAGCAGCGAGGAGAGTAGCGGGAGGGCAAATACGCAGTATTTT.

This clone was picked up a small number of times. The J gene is TRBJ2-1, the V gene TRBV5-1; D gene ambiguous. The CDR3 length is 16 residues. Germline assignment: CDR1 SGHRS and CDR2 YFSETQ. Between the trimmed V and J ends, which lost 4 bases and 4 bases, there was a span of 18 bases. The CDR3 region has the DNA TGCGCCAGCAGCCCAGGTGCGGCCTCCCTATACAATGAGCAGTTCTTC. Translated, it gives CASSPGAASLYNEQFF.

The J gene is TRBJ2-2, the V gene TRBV7-6, with no clear D. From germline, CDR1 is SGHVS and CDR2 FNYEAQ. This CDR3 spans 16 amino acids. Trimming cost V 5 bases and J 4 bases, with 17 bases left between them. The CDR3 here is CASSPVGMGVTGELFF. The DNA for the CDR3 is TGTGCCAGCAGCCCGGTCGGTATGGGCGTCACCGGGGAGCTGTTTTTT.

The chain employs TRBV28 and TRBJ2-1, with 7 bases matching TRBD2. The germline gives CDR1 MDHEN, CDR2 SYDVKM. The CDR3 is 15 residues long. V shed 0 bases and J 5 bases; nucleotides not matched to a gene: 4. This CDR3 is CASSLWGGSDNEQFF. CDR3 sequence (DNA): TGTGCCAGCAGTTTATGGGGCGGGAGCGACAATGAGCAGTTCTTC.

This rearrangement joins TRBV28 to TRBJ2-7, with TRBD2 identical over 13 bases. This CDR3 spans 15 amino acids. Trimming at V came to 4 bases and at J to 6 bases, leaving 6 bases not matched to a gene. The germline V gene encodes CDR1 MDHEN and CDR2 SYDVKM. CDR3 DNA sequence: TGTGCCAGCAGTTCCGCCGGGACTAGCGGGGTCGAGCAGTACTTC. It yields the protein CASSSAGTSGVEQYF.

The V gene is TRBV19, the J gene TRBJ2-1; 9 nucleotides line up with TRBD1. The CDR3 spans 15 residues. V lost 2 bases to trimming and J lost 2 bases; unmatched junction nucleotides: 1. Germline V lookup: CDR1 LNHDA, CDR2 SQIVND (reference sequence). The CDR3 DNA follows: TGTGCCAGTAGTATAACAGGGGGCACCTACAATGAGCAGTTCTTC. Protein product: CASSITGGTYNEQFF.

The CDR3 is CASSYDTEAFF. As DNA, the CDR3 is TGTGCCAGCAGCTATGACACTGAAGCTTTCTTT. This chain links TRBV28 with TRBJ1-1; D gene unclear. Germline CDR1 is MDHEN and CDR2 is SYDVKM. This CDR3 comprises 11 residues. Trimming shortened V by 6 bases and J by 3 bases, and 5 bases separated the two germline ends.

The V gene is TRBV6-5, the J gene TRBJ1-2; D is unresolved. The V gene's germline CDR1 is MNHEY and CDR2 SVGAGI. V gave up 2 bases and J gave up 4 bases, with 14 bases separating them. This CDR3 is 15 amino acids long. CDR3 DNA sequence: TGTGCCAGCAGTTACGCGGCAGGAGCAAGCTATGGCTACACCTTC. Translating it yields CASSYAAGASYGYTF.

The chain is built from TRBV5-8 and TRBJ1-1; no firm D call. Trimming stripped 6 bases from V and 2 bases from J, with 8 bases between. The V gene's germline CDR1 is SGHTS and CDR2 YDEGEE. The CDR3 is 12 amino acids. The CDR3 protein is CASTLTNTEAFF. The CDR3 DNA sequence: TGTGCCAGCACCCTCACTAACACTGAAGCTTTCTTT.

This chain joins TRBV4-2 and TRBJ2-3; TRBD2 matches at 10 bases. The ends lost 0 bases at V and 0 bases at J; junction bases unmatched: 9. Germline CDR1 LGHNA, CDR2 YNFKEQ. The CDR3 is 19 amino acids. CDR3 protein: CASSQDAWRTSGSTDTQYF. CDR3 in DNA: TGTGCCAGCAGCCAAGATGCCTGGAGGACTAGCGGTAGCACAGATACGCAGTATTTT.

The chain employs TRBV28 and TRBJ1-4, with D unresolved. In germline, CDR1 is MDHEN, CDR2 SYDVKM. V was pared by 3 bases and J by 7 bases, with 6 bases between. The CDR3 is made up of 12 amino acids. CDR3 DNA: TGTGCCAGCAGTTTGAGAGGTGAAAAACTGTTTTTT. This translates into CASSLRGEKLFF.

V and J are TRBV7-2 and TRBJ2-7, with D unclear. This CDR3 comprises 15 residues. CDR1 is SGHTA and CDR2 is FQGNSA in the germline V gene. V shed 1 base and J shed 2 bases, with 12 bases lying between them. In DNA, the CDR3 is TGTGCCAGCAGCTTAGGGGTTCAAGAGGCCTACGAGCAGTACTTC. It translates to CASSLGVQEAYEQYF.

The J gene is TRBJ2-7, the V gene TRBV19; D is possibly TRBD2 (7 bases). Germline CDR1 reads LNHDA; CDR2 reads SQIVND (reference sequence). The CDR3 is 14 amino acids. The V and J ends lost 4 bases and 4 bases respectively, with 14 bases between them. CDR3 nucleotide sequence: TGTGCCAGTAGTAAGCGGAGGGGGGGGTACGAGCAGTACTTC. Amino acids: CASSKRRGGYEQYF.

This chain links TRBV5-1 with TRBJ2-7; 14 nucleotides match TRBD2. CDR1 and CDR2 from the germline V gene are SGHRS and YFSETQ. V lost 4 bases to trimming and J lost 2 bases; unmatched junction nucleotides: 11. This CDR3 is 18 amino acids long. Here the CDR3 reads CASSLSGTSGSPAYEQYF. CDR3 nucleotides: TGCGCCAGCAGCCTGAGCGGGACTAGCGGGAGCCCAGCCTACGAGCAGTACTTC.

The V gene is TRBV2, the J gene TRBJ2-7, with 10 positions matching TRBD1. The CDR3 covers 13 residues. The J segment lost 6 bases and the V segment lost 4 bases, leaving 3 bases of the junction unmatched. The germline gives CDR1 SNHLY, CDR2 FYNNEI. The CDR3 DNA sequence: TGTGCCAGCAGTGGACAGGGGGCGCGCGAGCAGTACTTC. Protein: CASSGQGAREQYF.

The chain couples TRBV18 to TRBJ1-2; D is unclear. Germline lookup yields CDR1 KGHSH and CDR2 LQKENI. Trimming took 0 bases from V and 9 from J, leaving 14 bases between them. The CDR3 length is 14 residues. In DNA, the CDR3 is TGTGCCAGCTCACCACCAGGCAGACCAGACAGCTACACCTTC. This encodes CASSPPGRPDSYTF.

The gene calls are TRBV11-1 and TRBJ2-5, with D uncertain. Near its end, the DNA agrees better with TRBJ2-7, so the J call may be wrong. This CDR3 region has 16 residues. Germline V gene sequence: CDR1 SGHAT, CDR2 FQDESV (reference sequence). CDR3 residues: CASSLPTLGRANEQYF. DNA for the CDR3: TGTGCCAGCAGCTTACCGACTCTAGGTAGGGCAAACGAGCAGTACTTC.

The rearrangement links TRBV4-1 to TRBJ2-4; a weak D match, TRBD2 (6 bases). The CDR3 length is 14 residues. Germline V CDR1 and CDR2: MGHRA, YSYEKL. The V end lost 8 bases, the J end lost 4 bases, and 15 bases lay between the germline ends. Here the CDR3 reads CASGGTGRKNIQYF. CDR3 nucleotide sequence: TGCGCCAGCGGAGGGACGGGTAGGAAAAACATTCAGTACTTC.

The rearrangement uses TRBV6-5 and TRBJ1-5, with TRBD1 matching over 9 bases. The CDR3 totals 15 residues. Looked up from germline, CDR1 is MNHEY and CDR2 is SVGAGI. Losses at the gene ends were 6 bases for V and 2 bases for J; bases not matched to a gene: 5. The CDR3 bases are TGTGCCAGCAGCACGAACAGGGGGCGCAATCAGCCCCAGCATTTT. Its protein product is CASSTNRGRNQPQHF.

The chain has TRBV29-1 and TRBJ1-4, with TRBD1 identical over 8 bases. Germline CDR1 is SQVTM and CDR2 is ANQGSEA. The V gene end was trimmed by 6 bases and the J gene end by 7 bases; junction bases not matched to a gene: 10. This CDR3 contains 14 residues. The CDR3 region is CSVPGGTGGEKLFF. The DNA for the CDR3 is TGCAGCGTGCCGGGGGGGACAGGCGGTGAAAAACTGTTTTTT.

The chain has TRBV7-2 and TRBJ1-1; D not resolved. Trimming cost V 7 bases and J 1 base, with 16 bases left between them. The CDR3 covers 15 residues. The germline V gene encodes CDR1 SGHTA and CDR2 FQGNSA. The CDR3 spells CASKHTGRTNTEAFF. CDR3 sequence (DNA): TGTGCCAGCAAACACACGGGGAGAACGAACACTGAAGCTTTCTTT.

Comments on this clone: A junction boundary mismatches the germline segment, possibly from a read error. Within the sample, other DNA sequences also encode this same CDR3. V and J are TRBV4-2 and TRBJ1-2; D remains ambiguous. The CDR3 runs 12 residues. Germline V gene sequence: CDR1 LGHNA, CDR2 YNFKEQ. The CDR3 is CASSQEVYGYTF. DNA for the CDR3: TGTGCCAGCAGCCAAGAGGTCTATGGTTACACCTTC.

This chain connects TRBV14 to TRBJ1-2, with D possibly matching TRBD1 (5 bases). The germline V and J ends were trimmed by 5 bases and 2 bases, with 12 bases remaining between them. The length of the CDR3 is 14 residues. Germline lookup yields CDR1 SGHDN and CDR2 FVKESK. DNA of the CDR3: TGTGCCAGCAGCGGGACGATACGCAACTATGGCTACACCTTC. Residues: CASSGTIRNYGYTF.

This clone was counted a single time. This chain uses TRBV28 with TRBJ2-7; 12 positions match TRBD2. The V gene's germline CDR1 is MDHEN and CDR2 SYDVKM. After removal of 7 bases from V and 4 bases from J, the junction contained 8 bases not matched to a gene. The CDR3 extends over 15 amino acids. The CDR3, as DNA: TGTGCCAGCACCGTTACTAGCGGGGGGCCTTACGAGCAGTACTTC. Encoded protein: CASTVTSGGPYEQYF.

The rearrangement joins TRBV28 to TRBJ1-1; perhaps TRBD1 as D (5 bases). The CDR3 runs to 13 residues. Trimming removed 5 bases from V and 7 bases from J, with 14 bases in between. Germline CDR1 reads MDHEN; CDR2 reads SYDVKM. The CDR3 protein is CASSPRGSLEAFF. As DNA, the CDR3 is TGTGCCAGCAGTCCCCGGGGGTCCCTTGAAGCTTTCTTT.

The chain carries TRBV5-1 and TRBJ2-1, with D perhaps TRBD1 (5 bases). The CDR3 runs 12 residues. V lost 7 bases and J lost 4, with 9 bases in between. The germline gives CDR1 SGHRS, CDR2 YFSETQ. CDR3 protein: CASGAEYNEQFF. CDR3 in DNA: TGCGCCAGCGGGGCGGAGTACAATGAGCAGTTCTTC.